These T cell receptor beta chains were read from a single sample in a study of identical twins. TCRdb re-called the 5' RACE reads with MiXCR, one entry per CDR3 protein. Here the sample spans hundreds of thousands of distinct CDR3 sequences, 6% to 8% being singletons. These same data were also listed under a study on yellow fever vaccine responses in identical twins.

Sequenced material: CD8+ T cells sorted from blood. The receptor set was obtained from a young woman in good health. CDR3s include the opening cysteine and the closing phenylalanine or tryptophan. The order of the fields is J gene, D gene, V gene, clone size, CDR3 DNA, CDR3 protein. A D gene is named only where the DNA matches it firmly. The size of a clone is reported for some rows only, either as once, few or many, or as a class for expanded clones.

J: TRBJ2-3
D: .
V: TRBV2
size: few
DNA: TGTGCCAGCAAGGAGAGTAGCGGTGCGCTAGATACGCAGTATTTT
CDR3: CASKESSGALDTQYF

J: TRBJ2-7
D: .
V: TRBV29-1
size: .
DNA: TGCAGTGTCCCTTTCCGGGGATCGCTGTACTTC
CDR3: CSVPFRGSLYF

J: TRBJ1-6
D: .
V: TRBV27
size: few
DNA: TGTGCCAGCAGTTTAGGGCAGCCTCCCTCACCCCTCCACTTT
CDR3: CASSLGQPPSPLHF

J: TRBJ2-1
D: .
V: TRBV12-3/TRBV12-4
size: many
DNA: TGTGCCAGCAGCGGAGGGGACTACAATGAGCAGTTCTTC
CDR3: CASSGGDYNEQFF

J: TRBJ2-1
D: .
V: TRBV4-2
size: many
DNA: TGTGCCAGCAGCCAACGGCCTAGCGAAGCCTACAATGAGCAGTTCTTC
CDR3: CASSQRPSEAYNEQFF

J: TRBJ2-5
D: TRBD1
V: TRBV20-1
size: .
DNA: TGCAGTGCTAGCCCTGGGACAGGGGATTTCCAAGAGACCCAGTACTTC
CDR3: CSASPGTGDFQETQYF

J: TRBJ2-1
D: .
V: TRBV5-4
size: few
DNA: TGTGCCAGCAGCGGGGACCCCAATGAGCAGTTCTTC
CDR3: CASSGDPNEQFF

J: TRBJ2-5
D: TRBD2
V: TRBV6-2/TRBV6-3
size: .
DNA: TGTGCCAGCAGTTACACAATCGGGACTAGCGGGGCCCAAGAGACCCAGTACTTC
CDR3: CASSYTIGTSGAQETQYF

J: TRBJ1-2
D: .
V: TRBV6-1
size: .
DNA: TGTGCCAGTAACGCGGCCCCCATCAAACCTGGACAACGGGGCTACACCTTC
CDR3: CASNAAPIKPGQRGYTF

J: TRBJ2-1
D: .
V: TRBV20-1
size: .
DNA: TGCAGTGCTCCCCCGGGGCAGGGGGGCTTCTATGAGCAGTTCTTC
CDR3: CSAPPGQGGFYEQFF

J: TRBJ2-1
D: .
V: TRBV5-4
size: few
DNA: TGTGCCAGCAGCTTGTATGGGGGCGTCGAGCAGTTCTTC
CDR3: CASSLYGGVEQFF

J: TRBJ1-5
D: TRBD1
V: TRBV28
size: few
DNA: TGTGCCAGCGGAGGGACAGGGGGGAGCAATCAGCCCCAGCATTTT
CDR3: CASGGTGGSNQPQHF

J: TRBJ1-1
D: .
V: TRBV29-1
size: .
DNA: TGCAGCGTTGGGGCCGTCACTGAAGCTTTCTTT
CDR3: CSVGAVTEAFF

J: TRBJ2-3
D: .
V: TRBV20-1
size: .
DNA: TGCAGTGCTAGAGAACCGTATAGCGCGGATACGCAGTATTTT
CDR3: CSAREPYSADTQYF

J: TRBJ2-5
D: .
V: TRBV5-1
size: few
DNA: TGCGCCAGCAGCTTGGACGGAGCCATCCAAGAGACCCAGTACTTC
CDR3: CASSLDGAIQETQYF

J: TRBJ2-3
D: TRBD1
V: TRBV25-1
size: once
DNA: TGTGCCAGCGGTGGTGGGGACAGGGGGGAAGATACGCAGTATTTT
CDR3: CASGGGDRGEDTQYF

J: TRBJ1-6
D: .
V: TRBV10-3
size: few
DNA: TGTGCCATCAGTGAGGGAAGCCTTAATTCACCCCTCCACTTT
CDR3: CAISEGSLNSPLHF

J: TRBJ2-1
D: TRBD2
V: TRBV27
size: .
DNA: TGTGCCAGCAGTTTGACTAGCGGGAGGCCCCATGAGCAGTTCTTC
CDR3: CASSLTSGRPHEQFF

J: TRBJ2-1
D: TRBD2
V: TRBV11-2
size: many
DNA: TGTGCCAGCAGCAAGCCGGGGGGAAAATACAATGAGCAGTTCTTC
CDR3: CASSKPGGKYNEQFF

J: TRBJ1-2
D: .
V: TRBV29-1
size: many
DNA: TGCTCGAAAGGGGGACAAAATACCTTCAACTATGGCTACACCTTC
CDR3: CSKGGQNTFNYGYTF

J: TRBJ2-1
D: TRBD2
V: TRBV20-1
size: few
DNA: TGCAGTGCTAGAGATGGGTCGGGACTAGCGACCAACGAGCAGTTCTTC
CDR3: CSARDGSGLATNEQFF

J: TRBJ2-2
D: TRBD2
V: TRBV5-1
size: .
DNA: TGCGCCAGCAGCTCCAGGAGGGGACTAGCGGGAGTCACCGGGGAGCTGTTTTTT
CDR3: CASSSRRGLAGVTGELFF

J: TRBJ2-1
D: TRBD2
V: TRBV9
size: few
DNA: TGTGCCAGCAGCGTAGGTAGCGGGGGGGCCTGGAGTGAGCAGTTCTTC
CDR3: CASSVGSGGAWSEQFF

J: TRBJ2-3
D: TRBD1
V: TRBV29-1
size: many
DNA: TGCAGCGTTGGCGCCGGGACAGATGGTAAATTGGCGATAACAGATACGCAGTATTTT
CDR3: CSVGAGTDGKLAITDTQYF

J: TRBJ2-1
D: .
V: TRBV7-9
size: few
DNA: TGTGCCGGTAGGGCCTTTTCCTACAATGAGCAGTTCTTC
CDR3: CAGRAFSYNEQFF

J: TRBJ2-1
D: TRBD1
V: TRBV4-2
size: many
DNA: TGTGCCAGCAGCCATGGAGAGGGGGCGAACAATGAGCAGTTCTTC
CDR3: CASSHGEGANNEQFF

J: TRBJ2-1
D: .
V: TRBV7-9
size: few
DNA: TGTGCCAGCAGCTCAGGGAGCTATGAGCAGTTCTTC
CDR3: CASSSGSYEQFF

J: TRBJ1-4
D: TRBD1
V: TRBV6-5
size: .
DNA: TGTGCCAGCAGTTTGACAGGGGCGAGCGCAACTAATGAAAAACTGTTTTTT
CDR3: CASSLTGASATNEKLFF

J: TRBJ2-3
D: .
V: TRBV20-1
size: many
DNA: TGCAGTGCTAGAGAGTTAACGGGTACGCAGTATTTT
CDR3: CSARELTGTQYF

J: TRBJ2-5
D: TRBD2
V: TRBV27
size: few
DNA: TGTGCCAGCAGTTTATACGGACAGCGGGGGGAGACCCAGTACTTC
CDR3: CASSLYGQRGETQYF

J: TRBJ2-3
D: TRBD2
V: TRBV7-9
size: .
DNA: TGTGCCAGCGGCTTAGCGGGGGGCGAGGATACGCAGTATTTT
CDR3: CASGLAGGEDTQYF

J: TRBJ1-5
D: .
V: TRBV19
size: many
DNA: TGTGCCAGTAGTATGGGTAATAATCAGCCCCAGCATTTT
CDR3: CASSMGNNQPQHF

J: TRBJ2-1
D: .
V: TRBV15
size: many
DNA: TGTGCCACCAGCAGAGATAAACGGACCTACAATGAGCAGTTCTTC
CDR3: CATSRDKRTYNEQFF

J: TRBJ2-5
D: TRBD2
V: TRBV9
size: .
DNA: TGTGCCAGCAGCGTAGAGGCTAGCGGGGGGGCAGAGACCCAGTACTTC
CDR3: CASSVEASGGAETQYF

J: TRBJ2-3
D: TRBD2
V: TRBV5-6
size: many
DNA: TGTGCCAGCAGCTTGAATAGCGGGGGAGGCACAGATACGCAGTATTTT
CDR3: CASSLNSGGGTDTQYF

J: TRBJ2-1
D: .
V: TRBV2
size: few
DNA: TGTGCCAGCAGGCGGGACAATGAGCAGTTCTTC
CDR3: CASRRDNEQFF

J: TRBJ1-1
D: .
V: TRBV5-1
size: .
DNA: TGCGCCAGCAGCTGGGATGGGATTCGGGAAGCTTTCTTT
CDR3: CASSWDGIREAFF

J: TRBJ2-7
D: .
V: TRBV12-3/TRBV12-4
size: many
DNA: TGTGCCAGCAGCACGGGGGACCACCTCTACGAGCAGTACTTC
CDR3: CASSTGDHLYEQYF

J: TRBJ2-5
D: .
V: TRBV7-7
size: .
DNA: TGTGCCAGCAGATTACTCGGGGATGGGGAGACCCAGTACTTC
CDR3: CASRLLGDGETQYF

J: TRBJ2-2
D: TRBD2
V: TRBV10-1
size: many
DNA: TGCGCCAGCAGCGAGACTAGCGGGAGCTTCACCGGGGAGCTGTTTTTT
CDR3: CASSETSGSFTGELFF

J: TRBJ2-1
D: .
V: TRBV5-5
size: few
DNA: TGTGCCAGCAGCTTGAAGGGCCCCTCCTACAATGAGCAGTTCTTC
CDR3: CASSLKGPSYNEQFF

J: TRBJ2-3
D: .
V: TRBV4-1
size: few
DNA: TGCGCCAGCAGCCAAGGATTTGGTTCCGGATTGCGGGGAGATACGCAGTATTTT
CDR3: CASSQGFGSGLRGDTQYF

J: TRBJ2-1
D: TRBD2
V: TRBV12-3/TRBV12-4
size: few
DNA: TGTGCCAGCGGAATTAGCGGGCGCTACAATGAGCAGTTCTTC
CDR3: CASGISGRYNEQFF

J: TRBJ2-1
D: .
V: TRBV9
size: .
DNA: TGTGCCAGCAGCGTAGTGCCGGGACCTAGTCGGGACAATGAGCAGTTCTTC
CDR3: CASSVVPGPSRDNEQFF

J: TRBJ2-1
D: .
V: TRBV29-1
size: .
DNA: TGCAGCCTCTGGTCCGGCAATGAGCAGTTCTTC
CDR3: CSLWSGNEQFF

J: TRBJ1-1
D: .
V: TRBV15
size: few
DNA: TGTGCCACCAGCAGCATTACTGAAGCTTTCTTT
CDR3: CATSSITEAFF

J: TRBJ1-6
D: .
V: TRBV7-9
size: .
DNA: TGTGCCAGCAGTCCGAGCGGGTATTCACCCCTCCACTTT
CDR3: CASSPSGYSPLHF

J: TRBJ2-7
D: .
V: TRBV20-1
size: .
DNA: TGCAGTGCCGTGGAACAGAACGAGCAGTACTTC
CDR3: CSAVEQNEQYF

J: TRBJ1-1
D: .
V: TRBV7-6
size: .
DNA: TGTGCCAGCAGCCCCGTTGGGGGAAACACTGAAGCTTTCTTT
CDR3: CASSPVGGNTEAFF

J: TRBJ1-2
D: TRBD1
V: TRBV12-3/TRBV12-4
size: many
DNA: TGTGCCAGCAGTCACCCGACAGGGGATGGCTACACCTTC
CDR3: CASSHPTGDGYTF

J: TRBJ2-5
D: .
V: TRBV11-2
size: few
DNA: TGTGCCAGCAGCTCGGAGACAATTTTATTTGAGACCCAGTACTTC
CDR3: CASSSETILFETQYF

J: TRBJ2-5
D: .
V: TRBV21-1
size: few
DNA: TGTGCCAGCAGCCCCCCTGGGACCTCCATTCCGACGGGAGAGACCCAGTACTTC
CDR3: CASSPPGTSIPTGETQYF

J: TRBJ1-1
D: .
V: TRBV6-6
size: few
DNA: TGTGCCAGCAGTTACCCCCCGGACACTGAAGCTTTCTTT
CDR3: CASSYPPDTEAFF

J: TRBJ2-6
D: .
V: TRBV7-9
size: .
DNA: TGTGCCAGCACCCGAACACAATCTGGGGCCAACGTCCTGACTTTC
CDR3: CASTRTQSGANVLTF

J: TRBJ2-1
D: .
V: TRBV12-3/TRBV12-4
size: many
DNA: TGTGCCAGCAGCGTGGGGGGTAACAATGAGCAGTTCTTC
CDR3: CASSVGGNNEQFF

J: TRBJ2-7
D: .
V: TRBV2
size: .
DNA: TGTGCCAGCAATAAAGACACGGTAGAGCAGTACTTC
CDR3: CASNKDTVEQYF

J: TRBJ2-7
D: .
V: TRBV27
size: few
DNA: TGTGCCAGCAGTGCGGACGCCTTCTCCTACGAGCAGTACTTC
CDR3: CASSADAFSYEQYF

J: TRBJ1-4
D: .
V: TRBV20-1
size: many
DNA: TGCAGTGCTACGTGGGCAGGGAATGAAAAACTGTTTTTT
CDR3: CSATWAGNEKLFF

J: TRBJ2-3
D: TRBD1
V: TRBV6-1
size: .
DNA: TGTGCCAGCAGCCAGGGGGAGACCACAGATACGCGGTATTTT
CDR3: CASSQGETTDTRYF

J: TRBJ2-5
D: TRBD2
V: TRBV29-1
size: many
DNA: TGCAGCGCCATGGGACTAACCCCTCAGGAGACCCAGTACTTC
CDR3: CSAMGLTPQETQYF